Shown below are 20 T cell receptor beta chains from a single sample sequenced in a study of response to subunit inactivated influenza vaccine. TCRdb ran MiXCR on the RT-PCR reads and lists one entry per CDR3 protein. The sample holds 250,000 to 350,000 distinct CDR3 sequences, approximately 20% seen once. This sample comprised PBMCs from blood, obtained less than 22 months after vaccination. Every receptor here comes from a man aged 50-75 years who received an inactivated influenza vaccine.

The chain couples TRBV5-6 to TRBJ2-6, with 7 bases identical to TRBD1. Per germline, CDR1 SGHDT and CDR2 YYEEEE. CDR3 length: 15 amino acids. Unmatched junction bases numbered 6, after V lost 5 bases and J lost 4 bases. DNA of the CDR3: TGTGCCAGCAGAAAACAGGGGCGAGGGGCCAACGTCCTGACTTTC. Protein product: CASRKQGRGANVLTF.

The chain recombines TRBV21-1 with TRBJ1-2; TRBD1 is the table's D call, not checked against the DNA. TRBV21-1 is marked as a pseudogene. The CDR3 spans 16 residues. The CDR3 region is CASSKVRHRWNYGYTF. For the CDR3, the DNA is TGTGCCAGCAGCAAAGTCCGTCACAGGTGGAACTATGGCTACACCTTC.

This clonotype appeared a few times. The CDR3 protein is CASSWAQGTNYGYTF. CDR3 in DNA: TGTGCCAGCAGCTGGGCACAGGGAACTAACTATGGCTACACCTTC. This chain connects TRBV7-2 to TRBJ1-2, with TRBD1 as a possible D gene (6 bases). The CDR3 runs 15 residues. The germline gives CDR1 SGHTA, CDR2 FQGNSA. The V and J ends lost 4 bases and 0 bases respectively, with 12 bases between them.

This chain links TRBV12-3 or TRBV12-4 with TRBJ2-1, with 11 bases lining up with TRBD2. The CDR3 runs to 14 residues. V dropped 5 bases and J dropped 8; count of bases not matched to a gene: 5. CDR3 protein: CASSPSGRLYEQFF. CDR3 bases: TGTGCCAGCAGTCCTAGCGGGAGGCTATATGAGCAGTTCTTC.

This clonotype was counted between two and nine times. The V and J genes are TRBV4-3 and TRBJ2-7; D may be TRBD1 or TRBD2 (6 bases each). The germline CDR1 and CDR2 sequences are LGHNA and YSLEER. The CDR3 has 14 amino acids. V dropped 0 bases and J dropped 4 bases, with 10 bases sitting between them. The CDR3 loop is CASSQDRGPYEQYF. For the CDR3, the DNA is TGCGCCAGCAGCCAAGATCGGGGGCCTTACGAGCAGTACTTC.

This clonotype was seen many times. The CDR3 spells CAWSVVRRQGGGYTF. CDR3 in DNA: TGTGCCTGGAGTGTAGTGCGCCGGCAGGGTGGTGGCTACACCTTC. This chain uses TRBV30 with TRBJ1-2, with a weak D call TRBD1 (5 bases). The CDR3 has 15 amino acids. Trimming removed 0 bases from V and 7 bases from J, with 18 bases in between. Germline V gene sequence: CDR1 GTSNPN, CDR2 SVGIG (reference sequence).

The table lists this clonotype with a few counts. The chain recombines TRBV20-1 with TRBJ2-3, with 11 bases matching TRBD2. This CDR3 is 14 amino acids long. V was pared by 6 bases and J by 2 bases, with 4 bases of the junction left unmatched. CDR1 DFQATT and CDR2 SNEGSKA come from the germline V gene (reference sequence). This chain's CDR3 is CSAPTSGNTDTQYF. Written as DNA, the CDR3 is TGCAGTGCCCCGACTAGCGGGAACACAGATACGCAGTATTTT.

There are a few counts of this clonotype. The chain is built from TRBV15 and TRBJ1-6; no definite D call. The CDR3 spans 14 residues. CDR1 LNHNV and CDR2 YYDKDF come from the germline V gene (reference sequence). Trimming left V 0 bases short and J 9 bases short, with 9 bases between. CDR3 sequence: CATSRDEVSSPLHF. The DNA for the CDR3 is TGTGCCACCAGCAGAGACGAGGTTTCTTCACCCCTCCACTTT.

This clonotype was seen only a few times. The V call is TRBV6-1, the J call TRBJ2-1; TRBD2 matches 14 bases. The CDR3 covers 15 residues. After removal of 6 bases from V and 6 bases from J, the junction contained 4 bases not matched to a gene. Germline V lookup: CDR1 MNHNS, CDR2 SASEGT. CDR3 residues: CASSRGTSGSNEQFF. DNA of the CDR3: TGTGCCAGCAGCCGCGGGACTAGCGGGAGCAATGAGCAGTTCTTC.

The V gene is TRBV19, the J gene TRBJ1-2, with a tentative D call TRBD1 (5 bases). The CDR3 totals 12 residues. The germline V and J ends were trimmed by 8 bases and 0 bases, with 7 bases remaining between them. Germline lookup yields CDR1 LNHDA and CDR2 SQIVND (reference sequence). The CDR3 DNA follows: TGTGCCAGTCAGACAGCTAACTATGGCTACACCTTC. It is translated as CASQTANYGYTF. Full variable domain (rest looked up from reference TRBV19 and TRBJ1-2): DGGITQSPKYLFRKEGQNVTLSCEQNLNHDAMYWYRQDPGQGLRLIYYSQIVNDFQKGDIAEGYSVSREKKESFPLTVTSAQKNPTAFYLCASQTANYGYTFGSGTRLTVV.

A few counts support this clonotype. The chain employs TRBV3-1 and TRBJ1-4, with a weak D call TRBD1 (5 bases). This CDR3 spans 15 amino acids. The V gene's germline CDR1 is LGHDT and CDR2 YNNKEL (reference sequence). V gave up 1 base and J gave up 5 bases, with 11 bases separating them. As DNA, the CDR3 is TGTGCCAGCAGCCAAGGGGGGGGGAAGAATGAAAAACTGTTTTTT. Its translation is CASSQGGGKNEKLFF.

The gene calls are TRBV15 and TRBJ2-7; TRBD2 might be the D (5 bases). Trimming took off 6 bases at V and 0 bases at J, with 18 bases between the two ends. The CDR3 has 16 amino acids. CDR1 and CDR2 (germline): LNHNV, YYDKDF (reference sequence). The CDR3 region is CATSGDMTGSSYEQYF. CDR3 nucleotides: TGTGCCACCAGTGGAGATATGACGGGGAGCTCCTACGAGCAGTACTTC.

This clonotype was recorded at least ten times. The chain employs TRBV13 and TRBJ2-3; possibly TRBD1 or TRBD2 for D (5 bases each). Germline V lookup: CDR1 PRHDT, CDR2 FYEKMQ (reference sequence). V gave up 1 base and J gave up 8 bases, with 19 bases separating them. This CDR3 is 16 amino acids long. CDR3 sequence: CASSLERGRPAGTQYF. Written as DNA, the CDR3 is TGTGCCAGCAGCTTAGAGAGGGGCCGACCTGCAGGTACGCAGTATTTT.

This clonotype came up a few times. The chain employs TRBV6-5 and TRBJ1-2; D might be TRBD1 (6 bases). From germline, CDR1 is MNHEY and CDR2 SVGAGI. The CDR3 covers 14 residues. V was shortened by 5 bases and J by 7 bases, with 17 bases between the two germline ends. The CDR3: CASSLQGPRGGYTF. The CDR3 DNA reads TGTGCCAGCAGTCTACAGGGCCCGAGGGGTGGCTACACCTTC.

This clonotype has just a few counts. The genes are TRBV3-1 and TRBJ1-5; possible D gene TRBD1, 6 bases. Germline loops: CDR1 LGHDT, CDR2 YNNKEL (reference sequence). CDR3 length: 14 residues. Trimming left V 8 bases short and J 2 bases short, with 13 bases between. CDR3 DNA sequence: TGTGCCAGCGCCCCAGGGACACGCAATCAGCCCCAGCATTTT. It codes for CASAPGTRNQPQHF. Combining the CDR3 with reference TRBV3-1 and TRBJ1-5 gives the whole variable domain DTAVSQTPKYLVTQMGNDKSIKCEQNLGHDTMYWYKQDSKKFLKIMFSYNNKELIINETVPNRFSPKSPDKAHLNLHINSLELGDSAVYFCASAPGTRNQPQHFGDGTRLSIL.

This clonotype occurred many times. The V and J genes are TRBV15 and TRBJ1-2; tentative D call: TRBD1 (5 bases). Trimming pared 0 bases from V and 4 bases from J, leaving 12 bases between. This CDR3 is built from 15 residues. From germline, CDR1 is LNHNV and CDR2 YYDKDF (reference sequence). CDR3 loop: CATSRDVPGAYGYTF. The CDR3 coding sequence is TGTGCCACCAGCAGAGATGTCCCCGGGGCCTATGGCTACACCTTC.

In its sample, this clonotype was seen many times. The genes are TRBV5-1 and TRBJ1-3; D is ambiguous. Germline CDR1 reads SGHRS; CDR2 reads YFSETQ. Trimming cost V 4 bases and J 4 bases, with 21 bases left between them. There are 17 residues in the CDR3. The CDR3 spells CASSPTATTAAGNTIYF. The CDR3 DNA reads TGCGCCAGCAGCCCTACCGCGACGACGGCGGCGGGAAACACCATATATTTT.

This clonotype was detected only a few times. The chain uses TRBV12-3 or TRBV12-4 and TRBJ2-7; D is possibly TRBD1 or TRBD2 (6 bases each). The CDR3 is 12 residues long. The V end was cut by 5 bases, the J end by 4 bases, with 9 bases between. CDR3 DNA: TGTGCCAGCAGTCGAGGGGGGTACGAGCAGTACTTC. The encoded protein is CASSRGGYEQYF.

J is TRBJ2-1 and V is TRBV5-5; D perhaps matches TRBD1 (6 bases). This CDR3 is built from 15 residues. Deletions cut 0 bases from V and 3 bases from J, with 10 bases between. Germline V gives CDR1 SGHKS, CDR2 YYEKEE (reference sequence). The DNA of the CDR3 is TGTGCCAGCAGCTTGGCAGGGGCAAACTACAATGAGCAGTTCTTC. Translating it yields CASSLAGANYNEQFF.

There are a few counts of this clonotype. This rearrangement joins TRBV5-1 to TRBJ2-3; D is perhaps TRBD2 (5 bases). The CDR3 has 15 residues. Trimming removed 2 bases at V and 4 bases at J, with 14 bases between. Germline values: CDR1 SGHRS, CDR2 YFSETQ. CDR3 sequence (DNA): TGCGCCAGCAGCTTCGGGCAGGCGGGCGCAGATACGCAGTATTTT. It yields the protein CASSFGQAGADTQYF.